A single sample gave rise to the 15 T cell receptor beta chains below, sequenced in a study of blood T cell repertoires in COVID-19. Method: immunoSEQ multiplex PCR; TCRdb's copy keeps in-frame clones and lacks some. Found here are 150,000 or so clones, 84% of them singletons; the top ten hold around a tenth. The sequencing sample was made of peripheral blood. These receptors all stem from a woman aged 45-65 years with acute or convalescent COVID-19.

The rearrangement links TRBV24-1 to TRBJ1-3, with 7 positions matching TRBD1. Germline values: CDR1 KGHDR, CDR2 SFDVKD. The CDR3 is 16 residues long. J lost 4 bases, V lost 7 bases, and 12 bases had no gene match. CDR3 residues: CATSDPLGQTGNTIYF. DNA of the CDR3: TGTGCCACCAGCGACCCCCTGGGACAGACCGGAAACACCATATATTTT.

V gene TRBV5-1 combines with J gene TRBJ1-1; unclear D gene. CDR1 and CDR2 from the germline V gene are SGHRS and YFSETQ. V was pared by 0 bases and J by 3 bases, with 9 bases between. The CDR3 has 14 residues. Here the CDR3 DNA reads TGCGCCAGCAGCTTGGGGGGAGGCGACACTGAAGCTTTCTTT. Translated, it gives CASSLGGGDTEAFF.

The V call is TRBV28, the J call TRBJ1-6; the D is unclear. Looked up from germline, CDR1 is MDHEN and CDR2 is SYDVKM. The CDR3 is 18 amino acids. Trimming took off 6 bases at V and 0 bases at J, with 18 bases between the two ends. CDR3 sequence reads: CASRPKQGRGSYNSPLHF. The CDR3 region has the DNA TGTGCCAGCAGACCGAAACAAGGCCGAGGCTCCTATAATTCACCCCTCCACTTT.

V and J are TRBV5-5 and TRBJ2-5; a possible D gene is TRBD1 (5 bases). The V and J ends lost 3 bases and 5 bases respectively, with 11 bases between them. The CDR3 has 13 residues. CDR1 and CDR2 (germline): SGHKS, YYEKEE (reference sequence). CDR3 in DNA: TGTGCCAGCAGCTCTTCAGGGTACGAGACCCAGTACTTC. It translates to CASSSSGYETQYF.

The V call is TRBV28, the J call TRBJ1-1; 9 bases line up with TRBD1. The V segment lost 5 bases and the J segment 0 bases; nucleotides outside the gene matches: 10. Germline assignment: CDR1 MDHEN and CDR2 SYDVKM. This CDR3 contains 17 residues. Written as DNA, the CDR3 is TGTGCCAGCAGTAAAACAGGGGGCGACTTTATGAACACTGAAGCTTTCTTT. Translated, it gives CASSKTGGDFMNTEAFF.

This chain uses TRBV19 with TRBJ1-4, with D possibly TRBD1 on 5 matching bases. The CDR3 is 14 amino acids. Germline loops: CDR1 LNHDA, CDR2 SQIVND (reference sequence). The V gene lost 3 bases and the J gene lost 4 bases, with 9 bases spanning the gap. The CDR3 is CASSISGVNEKLFF. The CDR3 region has the DNA TGTGCCAGTAGTATTTCGGGGGTTAATGAAAAACTGTTTTTT.

This chain links TRBV19 with TRBJ1-2; weak D call: TRBD1 (6 bases). CDR3 length equals 15 residues. V was trimmed by 6 bases and J by 2 bases, leaving 16 bases between them. Germline V gene data show CDR1 as LNHDA and CDR2 as SQIVND (reference sequence). CDR3 nucleotides: TGTGCCAGTAGGGGAAGGGGGATGACGAACTATGGCTACACCTTC. The encoded protein is CASRGRGMTNYGYTF.

The chain links TRBV18 to TRBJ2-1; D possibly corresponds to TRBD1 (8 bases). This CDR3 spans 16 amino acids. Trimming pared 4 bases from V and 2 bases from J, leaving 15 bases between. Germline CDR1 is KGHSH and CDR2 is LQKENI. The CDR3 DNA reads TGTGCCAGCTCACTAAACAGGGGGGGAACCTACAATGAGCAGTTCTTC. Translation gives CASSLNRGGTYNEQFF.

As concerns this clone: Because the CDR3 is missing its conserved closing phenylalanine or tryptophan, this is likely a read error. The limits of the CDR3 on the DNA are not certain, so only TCRdb's listed CDR3 is given. The genes are TRBV30 and TRBJ1-4; TRBD1, the table's D call, lacks a check against the DNA. Including both end residues, the CDR3 is 11 amino acids long. Per germline, CDR1 GTSNPN and CDR2 SVGIG (reference sequence). The CDR3 reads CAWSPPGQGAS.

The chain is built from TRBV7-2 and TRBJ2-1; TRBD1 matches 9 bases. The length of the CDR3 is 16 residues. J lost 5 bases, V lost 5 bases, and 10 bases had no gene match. Germline V gives CDR1 SGHTA, CDR2 FQGNSA. The CDR3: CASSVPPGQGNNEQFF. CDR3 coding DNA: TGTGCCAGCAGCGTACCACCGGGACAGGGTAACAATGAGCAGTTCTTC.

This rearrangement joins TRBV7-3 to TRBJ2-7; D is perhaps TRBD2 (6 bases). CDR3 length: 12 amino acids. Germline V gene data show CDR1 as SGHTA and CDR2 as FQGTGA. V shed 4 bases and J shed 6 bases, with 10 bases lying between them. CDR3 protein: CASSSPGGEQYF. The CDR3 bases are TGTGCCAGCAGCTCCCCCGGGGGCGAGCAGTACTTC.

This clone was seen a handful of times. The J gene is TRBJ1-1, the V gene TRBV2; 9 bases match TRBD1. Unmatched junction bases numbered 10, after V lost 6 bases and J lost 8 bases. Germline V gives CDR1 SNHLY, CDR2 FYNNEI. The CDR3 totals 14 residues. The CDR3 region is CASRDRGGVMEAFF. The CDR3 nucleotides are TGTGCCAGCAGGGACAGGGGAGGCGTCATGGAAGCTTTCTTT. The variable domain in full, with the rest retrieved from reference TRBV2 and TRBJ1-1, is EPEVTQTPSHQVTQMGQEVILRCVPISNHLYFYWYRQILGQKVEFLVSFYNNEISEKSEIFDDQFSVERPDGSNFTLKIRSTKLEDSAMYFCASRDRGGVMEAFFGQGTRLTVV.

This clone was observed a handful of times. The chain uses TRBV4-3 and TRBJ1-2, with D tentatively TRBD1 (6 bases). Deletions cut 1 base from V and 4 bases from J, with 13 bases between. CDR1 and CDR2 (germline): LGHNA, YSLEER. The CDR3 has 15 amino acids. For the CDR3, the DNA is TGCGCCAGCAGCCAAGCATTTGGGGGCGGCTATGGCTACACCTTC. It is translated as CASSQAFGGGYGYTF.

The chain links TRBV29-1 to TRBJ1-2; D may be TRBD1 (6 bases). V dropped 7 bases and J dropped 2 bases, with 17 bases sitting between them. The length of the CDR3 is 14 residues. From germline, CDR1 is SQVTM and CDR2 ANQGSEA. The CDR3 protein is CSGSVGGVNYGYTF. The CDR3 bases are TGCAGCGGCTCTGTAGGGGGGGTAAACTATGGCTACACCTTC.

V gene TRBV25-1 combines with J gene TRBJ1-5, with TRBD1 as a possible D gene (5 bases). V lost 6 bases, J lost 5 bases, and 11 bases lay in between. The CDR3 has 13 amino acids. Germline CDR1 reads MGHDK; CDR2 reads SYGVNS. CDR3 DNA sequence: TGTGCCAGCAGCCAGGGAATGGATCAGCCCCAGCATTTT. Its translation: CASSQGMDQPQHF.